This TCR beta chain stems from a study of human versus mouse CDR3 diversity and MHC coevolution. Here immunoSEQ multiplex PCR was the method, and the copy in TCRdb shows in-frame clones only, minus some. Among over 60,000 clones listed, 80% to 95% were seen once. Sequencing used naive CD4+ T cells from blood. Subset: CD45RO-negative CD62L-positive naive CD4 T cells. This TCR came from a person aged 30-69 years in good health.

CDR3 residues: CASSPTAGRIKVITQYF. The CDR3 DNA reads as TGTGCCAGCAGCCCGACGGCAGGGCGAATTAAAGTTATTACGCAGTATTTT. The genes are TRBV7-8 and TRBJ2-3; TRBD1 is a possible D gene (5 bases). V was clipped by 5 bases and J by 8 bases, with 26 bases between them. The CDR3 consists of 17 residues. Germline CDR1 and CDR2: SGHVS and FQNEAQ.